Included here is one TCR beta chain sequence, with context. The CDR3 consists of 13 residues. Per the germline V gene, CDR1 is KGHDR and CDR2 is SFDVKD. The ends were cut back, 9 bases at V and 7 bases at J, with 15 bases in the middle. The data derive from a study of blood T cell repertoires in COVID-19. Study-level background: COVID-19 samples from acute and convalescent phases originated in the United States, Italy and Spain. PBMCs, B-cell-depleted T cells, or T cells were the source of the cDNA or gDNA that made up the material.

Source study methods: Using reference gene primer amplification, nucleated cell counts were estimated. The data were produced by immunoSEQ multiplex PCR, yet TCRdb's version contains in-frame clones alone and is incomplete. V and J calls and clone size follow that table, whereas D and trimming were derived from the DNA. Here the sample spans 100,000 to 150,000 clones, about four fifths being singletons. The chain couples TRBV24-1 to TRBJ1-5, with D possibly TRBD1 on 5 matching bases. The clonotype was recovered from a woman aged 55-69 years with acute or convalescent COVID-19. Sequencing was performed on peripheral blood. CDR3 in amino acids: CATGGTLGQPQHF. CDR3 coding DNA: TGTGCCACCGGGGGGACTTTGGGGCAGCCCCAGCATTTT.